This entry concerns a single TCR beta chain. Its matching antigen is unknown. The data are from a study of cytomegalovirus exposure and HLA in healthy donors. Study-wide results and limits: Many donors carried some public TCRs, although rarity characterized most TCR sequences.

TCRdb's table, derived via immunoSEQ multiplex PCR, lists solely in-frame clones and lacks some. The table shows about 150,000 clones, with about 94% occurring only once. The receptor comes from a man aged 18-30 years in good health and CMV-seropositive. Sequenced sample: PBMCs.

The CDR3 region has the DNA TGTGCCAGCAGCCAAGGACTAGCGACCTACAATGAGCAGTTCTTC. This encodes CASSQGLATYNEQFF. The genes are TRBV13 and TRBJ2-1; 9 bases are shared with TRBD2. Germline V gene lookup returns CDR1 PRHDT and CDR2 FYEKMQ (reference sequence). This CDR3 has 15 residues. J was trimmed by 2 bases and V by 5 bases; bases with no gene match: 4.